The rows below give T cell receptor beta chains drawn from one sample of a study of T cells in Graves' hyperthyroidism and ophthalmopathy. TCRdb ran MiXCR on the multiplex PCR reads and lists one entry per CDR3 protein. The sample carries about 400,000 distinct CDR3 sequences, around 15% recorded once. The material sequenced was blood. These receptors came from a man aged 50 or older with Graves' ophthalmopathy. Both conserved end residues are part of each CDR3.

TRBV20-1	TRBJ2-7	CSARDVLASLDYEQYF
TRBV12-3/TRBV12-4	TRBJ2-4	CASSLKGGGNIQYF
TRBV9	TRBJ2-5	CASSVGTKQETQYF
TRBV7-9	TRBJ1-1	CASSENVFPEAFF
TRBV7-9	TRBJ2-1	CASTQVVSYNEQFF
TRBV2	TRBJ2-7	CASSGDSHEQYF
TRBV25-1	TRBJ2-2	CASSEMDSGSSTGELFF
TRBV18	TRBJ2-7	CASSPRPSVYEQYF
TRBV20-1	TRBJ2-7	CSARARDRSSYEQYF
TRBV19	TRBJ1-2	CASTETGTGIYGYTF
TRBV6-1	TRBJ2-7	CASSRILAASSYEQYF
TRBV19	TRBJ2-1	CASSRGTIPLPSEQFF
TRBV12-3/TRBV12-4	TRBJ1-6	CASRPGTGGSPLHF
TRBV28	TRBJ1-4	CASIPGRRNEKLFF
TRBV28	TRBJ2-4	CATPPLSTGETKNIQYF
TRBV28	TRBJ2-5	CASRDRDTLIEYF
TRBV4-2	TRBJ2-3	CASSQGLLRSDTQYF
TRBV6-1	TRBJ1-6	CASTQGSNSPLHF
TRBV28	TRBJ1-5	CASSQTGTGINQPQRF
TRBV3-1	TRBJ2-5	CASSHTTGGETQYF
TRBV7-2	TRBJ1-4	CASSLLGQRNEKLFF
TRBV6-1	TRBJ2-5	CASKLTRGAETQYF
TRBV19	TRBJ1-2	CASSAPGTGRNYGYTF
TRBV5-1	TRBJ2-1	CASSFTFLYNEQFF
TRBV2	TRBJ1-4	CASSESGGRFSEKLFF
TRBV6-1	TRBJ1-6	CALQGPPTDNQSSYNSPLHF
TRBV19	TRBJ2-2	CASSMTMSYRGELFF
TRBV20-1	TRBJ1-4	CSASLENKEKLFF
TRBV2	TRBJ2-7	CATKTSVSYEQYF
TRBV18	TRBJ1-4	CASSPAPNEKLFF
TRBV27	TRBJ1-5	CASSREPSNQPQHF
TRBV4-2	TRBJ1-4	CASSQVRGVREVKLFF
TRBV7-3	TRBJ2-1	CASSPGASIYNEQFF
TRBV7-9	TRBJ2-7	CASSLPGASYEQYF
TRBV7-9	TRBJ2-1	CASSHRGEGRGEQFF
TRBV6-1	TRBJ2-7	CATHTWLASYEQYF
TRBV18	TRBJ2-2	CASSPRILNGRDTGELFF
TRBV12-5	TRBJ2-5	CASNSKGEVQETQYF
TRBV9	TRBJ2-5	CASSVSKGGLETQYF
TRBV20-1	TRBJ2-3	CSVERTDTQYF
TRBV12-3/TRBV12-4	TRBJ2-1	CASSRTGTSDYNEQFF
TRBV27	TRBJ1-2	CASSGWTGDGYTF
TRBV11-2	TRBJ2-1	CASSFRGPLDNEQFF